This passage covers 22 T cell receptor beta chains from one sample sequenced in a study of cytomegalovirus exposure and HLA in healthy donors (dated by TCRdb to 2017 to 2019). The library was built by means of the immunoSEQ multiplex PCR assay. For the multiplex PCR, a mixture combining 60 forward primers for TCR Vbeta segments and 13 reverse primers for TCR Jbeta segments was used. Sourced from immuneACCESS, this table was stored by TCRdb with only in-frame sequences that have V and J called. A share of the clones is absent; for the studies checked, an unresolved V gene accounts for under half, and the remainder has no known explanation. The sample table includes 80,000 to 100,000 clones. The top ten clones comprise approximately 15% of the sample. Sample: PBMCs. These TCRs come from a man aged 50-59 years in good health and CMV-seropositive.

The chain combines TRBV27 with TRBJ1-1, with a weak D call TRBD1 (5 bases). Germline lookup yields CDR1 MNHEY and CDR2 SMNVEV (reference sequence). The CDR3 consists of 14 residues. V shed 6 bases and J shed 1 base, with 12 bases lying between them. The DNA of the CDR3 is TGTGCCAGCAGAACAGGACAAGGGAACACTGAAGCTTTCTTT. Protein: CASRTGQGNTEAFF.

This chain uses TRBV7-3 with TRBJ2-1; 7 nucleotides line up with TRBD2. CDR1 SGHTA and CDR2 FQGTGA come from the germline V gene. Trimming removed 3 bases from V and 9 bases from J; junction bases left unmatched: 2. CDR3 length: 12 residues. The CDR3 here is CASSLGGSEQFF. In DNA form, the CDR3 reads TGTGCCAGCAGCTTGGGAGGGAGTGAGCAGTTCTTC.

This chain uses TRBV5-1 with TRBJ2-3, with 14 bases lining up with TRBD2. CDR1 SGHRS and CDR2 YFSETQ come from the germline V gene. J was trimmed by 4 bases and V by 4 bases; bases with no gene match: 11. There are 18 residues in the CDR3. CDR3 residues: CASSPGLAGVRSPDTQYF. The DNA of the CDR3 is TGCGCCAGCAGCCCGGGACTAGCGGGAGTTAGGAGCCCAGATACGCAGTATTTT.

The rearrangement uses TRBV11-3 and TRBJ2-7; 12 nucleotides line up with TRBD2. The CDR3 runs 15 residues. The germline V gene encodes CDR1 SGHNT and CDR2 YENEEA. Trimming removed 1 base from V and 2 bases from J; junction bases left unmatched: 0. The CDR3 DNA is TGTGCCAGCAGCTTAGGACTAGCGGGGGCCTACGAGCAGTACTTC. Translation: CASSLGLAGAYEQYF.

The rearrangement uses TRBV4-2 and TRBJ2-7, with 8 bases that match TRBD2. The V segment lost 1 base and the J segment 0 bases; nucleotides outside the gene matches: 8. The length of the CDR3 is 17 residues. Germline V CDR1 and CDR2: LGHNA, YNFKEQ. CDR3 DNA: TGTGCCAGCAGCCAAGTCTCTGCGGGAGGAAGCTCCTACGAGCAGTACTTC. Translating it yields CASSQVSAGGSSYEQYF.

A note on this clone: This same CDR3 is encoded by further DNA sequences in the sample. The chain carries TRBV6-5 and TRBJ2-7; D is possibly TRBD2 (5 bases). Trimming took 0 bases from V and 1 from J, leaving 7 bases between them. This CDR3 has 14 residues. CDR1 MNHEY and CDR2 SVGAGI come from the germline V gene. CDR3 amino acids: CASSYSGVSYEQYF. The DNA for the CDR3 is TGTGCCAGCAGTTACTCCGGGGTTTCCTACGAGCAGTACTTC.

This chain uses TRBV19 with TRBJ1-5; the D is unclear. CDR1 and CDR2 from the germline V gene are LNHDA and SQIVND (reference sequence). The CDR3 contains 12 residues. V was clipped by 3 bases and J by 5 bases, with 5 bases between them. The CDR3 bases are TGTGCCAGTAGTATTTCCTATCAGCCCCAGCATTTT. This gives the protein CASSISYQPQHF.

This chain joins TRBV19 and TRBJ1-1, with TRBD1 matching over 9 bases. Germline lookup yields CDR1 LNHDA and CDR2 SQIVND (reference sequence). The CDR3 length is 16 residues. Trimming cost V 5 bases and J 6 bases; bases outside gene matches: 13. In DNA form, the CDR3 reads TGTGCCAGTAGTCGGCGGACAGGGGAATATCGGGCTGAAGCTTTCTTT. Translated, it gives CASSRRTGEYRAEAFF.

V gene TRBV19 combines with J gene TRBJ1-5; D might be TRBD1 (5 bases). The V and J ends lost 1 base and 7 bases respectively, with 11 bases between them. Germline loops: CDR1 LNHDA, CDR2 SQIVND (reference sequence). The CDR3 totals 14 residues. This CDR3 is CASSIVGQGQPQHF. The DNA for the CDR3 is TGTGCCAGTAGTATAGTTGGGCAGGGCCAGCCCCAGCATTTT.

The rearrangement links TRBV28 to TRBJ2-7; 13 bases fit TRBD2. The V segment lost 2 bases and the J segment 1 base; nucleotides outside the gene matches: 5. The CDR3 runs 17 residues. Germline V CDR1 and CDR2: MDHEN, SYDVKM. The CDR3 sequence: CASSLPRLAGGSYEQYF. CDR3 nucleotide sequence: TGTGCCAGCAGTTTACCTCGACTAGCGGGAGGTTCCTACGAGCAGTACTTC.

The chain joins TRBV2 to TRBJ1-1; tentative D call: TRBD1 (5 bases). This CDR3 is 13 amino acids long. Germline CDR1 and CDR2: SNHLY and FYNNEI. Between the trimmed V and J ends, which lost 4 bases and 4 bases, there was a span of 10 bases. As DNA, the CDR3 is TGTGCCAGCAGTGTTCAGGGAAGCACTGAAGCTTTCTTT. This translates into CASSVQGSTEAFF.

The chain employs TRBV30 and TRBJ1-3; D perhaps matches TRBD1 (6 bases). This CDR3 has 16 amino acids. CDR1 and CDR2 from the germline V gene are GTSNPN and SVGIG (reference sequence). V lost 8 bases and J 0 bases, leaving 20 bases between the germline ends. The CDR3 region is CAMELAGAPSGNTIYF. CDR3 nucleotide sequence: TGTGCCATGGAGCTGGCAGGGGCTCCCTCTGGAAACACCATATATTTT.

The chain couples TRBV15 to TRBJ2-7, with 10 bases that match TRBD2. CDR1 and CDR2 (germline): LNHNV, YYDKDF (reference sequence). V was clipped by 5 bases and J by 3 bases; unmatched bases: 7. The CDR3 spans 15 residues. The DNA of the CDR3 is TGTGCCACCAGCCCATCTAGCGGGAGTTACTACGAGCAGTACTTC. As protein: CATSPSSGSYYEQYF.

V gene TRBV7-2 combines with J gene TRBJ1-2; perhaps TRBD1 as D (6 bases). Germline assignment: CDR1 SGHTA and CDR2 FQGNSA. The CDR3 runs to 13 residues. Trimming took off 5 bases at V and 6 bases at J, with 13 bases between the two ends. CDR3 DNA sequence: TGTGCCAGCAGCGCCTGGACAGATAATGGCTACACCTTC. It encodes CASSAWTDNGYTF.

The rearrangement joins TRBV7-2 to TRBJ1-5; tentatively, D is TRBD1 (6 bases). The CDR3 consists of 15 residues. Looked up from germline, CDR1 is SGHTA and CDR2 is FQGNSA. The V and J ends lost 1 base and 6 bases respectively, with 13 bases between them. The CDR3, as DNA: TGTGCCAGCAGCTTAGTCGGGGGGGCTGGTCAGCCCCAGCATTTT. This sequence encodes CASSLVGGAGQPQHF. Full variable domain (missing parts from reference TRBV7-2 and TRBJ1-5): GAGVSQSPSNKVTEKGKDVELRCDPISGHTALYWYRQSLGQGLEFLIYFQGNSAPDKSGLPSDRFSAERTGGSVSTLTIQRTQQEDSAVYLCASSLVGGAGQPQHFGDGTRLSIL.

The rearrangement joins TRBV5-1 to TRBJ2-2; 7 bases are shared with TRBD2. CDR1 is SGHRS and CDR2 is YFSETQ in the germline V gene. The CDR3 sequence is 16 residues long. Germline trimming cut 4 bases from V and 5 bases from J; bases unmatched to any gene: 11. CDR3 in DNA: TGCGCCAGCAGCCTAGGGACGGGGGGAAGGACCGGGGAGCTGTTTTTT. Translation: CASSLGTGGRTGELFF. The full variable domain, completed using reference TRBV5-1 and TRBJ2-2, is KAGVTQTPRYLIKTRGQQVTLSCSPISGHRSVSWYQQTPGQGLQFLFEYFSETQRNKGNFPGRFSGRQFSNSRSEMNVSTLELGDSALYLCASSLGTGGRTGELFFGEGSRLTVL.

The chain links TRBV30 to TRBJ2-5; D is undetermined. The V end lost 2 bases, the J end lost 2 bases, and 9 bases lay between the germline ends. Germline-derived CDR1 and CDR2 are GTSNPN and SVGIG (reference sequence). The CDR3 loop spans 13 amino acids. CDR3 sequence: CAWSLPGQETQYF. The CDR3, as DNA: TGTGCCTGGAGTCTGCCGGGTCAAGAGACCCAGTACTTC.

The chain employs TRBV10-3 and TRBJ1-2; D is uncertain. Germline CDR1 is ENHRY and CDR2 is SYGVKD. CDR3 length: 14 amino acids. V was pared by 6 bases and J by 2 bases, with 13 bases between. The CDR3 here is CAIRLGSGNYGYTF. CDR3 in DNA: TGTGCCATCAGGCTGGGGTCGGGGAACTATGGCTACACCTTC.

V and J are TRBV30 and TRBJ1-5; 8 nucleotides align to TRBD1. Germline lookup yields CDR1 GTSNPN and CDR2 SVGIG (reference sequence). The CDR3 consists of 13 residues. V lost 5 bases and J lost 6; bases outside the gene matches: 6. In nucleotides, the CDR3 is TGTGCCTGGGCAGGGGGCAGCGGTCAGCCCCAGCATTTT. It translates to CAWAGGSGQPQHF.

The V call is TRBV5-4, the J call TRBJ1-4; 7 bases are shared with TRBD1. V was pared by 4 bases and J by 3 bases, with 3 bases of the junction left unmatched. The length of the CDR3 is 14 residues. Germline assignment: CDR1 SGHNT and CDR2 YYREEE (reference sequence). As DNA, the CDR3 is TGTGCCAGCAGCAGGACAGGCTCTAATGAAAAACTGTTTTTT. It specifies CASSRTGSNEKLFF. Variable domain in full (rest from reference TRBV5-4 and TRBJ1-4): ETGVTQSPTHLIKTRGQQVTLRCSSQSGHNTVSWYQQALGQGPQFIFQYYREEENGRGNFPPRFSGLQFPNYSSELNVNALELDDSALYLCASSRTGSNEKLFFGSGTQLSVL.

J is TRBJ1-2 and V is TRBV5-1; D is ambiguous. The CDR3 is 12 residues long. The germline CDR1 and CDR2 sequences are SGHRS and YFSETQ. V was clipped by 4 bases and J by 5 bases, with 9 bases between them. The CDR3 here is CASSGESYGYTF. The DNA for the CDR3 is TGCGCCAGCAGCGGGGAGTCATATGGCTACACCTTC.

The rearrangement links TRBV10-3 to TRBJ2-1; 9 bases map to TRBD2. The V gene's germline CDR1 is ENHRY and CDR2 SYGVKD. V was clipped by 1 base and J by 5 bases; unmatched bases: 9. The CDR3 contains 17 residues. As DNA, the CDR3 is TGTGCCATCAGTGAGTTTGGTACCCTAGCGGGACACAATGAGCAGTTCTTC. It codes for CAISEFGTLAGHNEQFF.